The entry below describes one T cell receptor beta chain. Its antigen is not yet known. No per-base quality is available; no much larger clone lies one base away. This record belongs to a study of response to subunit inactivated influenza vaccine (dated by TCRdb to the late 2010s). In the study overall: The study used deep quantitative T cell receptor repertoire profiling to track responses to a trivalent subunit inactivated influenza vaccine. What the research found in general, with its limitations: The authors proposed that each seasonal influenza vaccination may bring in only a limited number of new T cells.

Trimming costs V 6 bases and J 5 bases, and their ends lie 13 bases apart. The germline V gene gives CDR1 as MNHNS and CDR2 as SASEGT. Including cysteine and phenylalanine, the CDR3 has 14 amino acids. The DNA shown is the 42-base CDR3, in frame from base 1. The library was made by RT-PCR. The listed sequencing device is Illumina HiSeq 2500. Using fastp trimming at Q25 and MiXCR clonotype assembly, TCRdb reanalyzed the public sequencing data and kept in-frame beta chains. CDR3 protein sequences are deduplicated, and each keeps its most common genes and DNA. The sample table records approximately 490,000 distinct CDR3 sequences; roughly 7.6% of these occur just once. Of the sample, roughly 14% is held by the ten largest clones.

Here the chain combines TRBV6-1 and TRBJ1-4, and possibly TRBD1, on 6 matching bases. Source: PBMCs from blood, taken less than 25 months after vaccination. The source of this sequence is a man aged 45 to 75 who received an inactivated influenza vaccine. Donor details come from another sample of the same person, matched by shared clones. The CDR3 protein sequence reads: CASSHRERNEKLFF. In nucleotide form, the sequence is TGTGCCAGCAGCCACAGGGAGAGAAATGAAAAACTGTTTTTT.